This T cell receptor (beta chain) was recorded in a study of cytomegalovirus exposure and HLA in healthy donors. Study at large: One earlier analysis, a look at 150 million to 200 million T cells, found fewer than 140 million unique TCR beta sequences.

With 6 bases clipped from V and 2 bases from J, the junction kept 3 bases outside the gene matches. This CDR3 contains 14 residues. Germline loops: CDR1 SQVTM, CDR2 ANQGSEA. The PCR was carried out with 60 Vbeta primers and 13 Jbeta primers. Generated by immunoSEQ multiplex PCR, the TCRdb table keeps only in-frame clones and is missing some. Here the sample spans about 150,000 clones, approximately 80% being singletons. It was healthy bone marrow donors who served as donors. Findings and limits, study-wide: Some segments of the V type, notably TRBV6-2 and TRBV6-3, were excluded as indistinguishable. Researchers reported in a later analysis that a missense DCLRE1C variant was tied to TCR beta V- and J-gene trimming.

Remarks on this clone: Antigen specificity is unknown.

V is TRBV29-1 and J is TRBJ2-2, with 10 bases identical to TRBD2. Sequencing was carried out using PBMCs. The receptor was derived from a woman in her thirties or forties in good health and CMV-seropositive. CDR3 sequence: CSVASGRNTGELFF. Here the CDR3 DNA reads TGCAGCGTGGCTAGCGGGAGAAACACCGGGGAGCTGTTTTTT.